Listed below are T cell receptor beta chains from one sample, sequenced in a study of blood T cell repertoires in COVID-19. The assay was immunoSEQ multiplex PCR, and TCRdb's table has in-frame clones only and misses some. The repertoire holds about 250,000 clones, with roughly 87% as singletons. The sample was peripheral blood. These receptors were obtained from a middle-aged woman who had recovered from COVID-19. CDR3s include the opening cysteine and the closing phenylalanine or tryptophan. A D gene is named only where the DNA matches it firmly. Clone sizes are given selectively: once, few, many, or a class where the clone is expanded.

j_call: TRBJ1-5; clone_size: .; v_call: TRBV7-8; d_call: .; cdr3_nt: TGTGCCAGCAGCTTAGTGGAGGATCAGCTCCAGCATTTT; cdr3_aa: CASSLVEDQLQHF
j_call: TRBJ2-5; clone_size: few; v_call: TRBV5-1; d_call: TRBD2; cdr3_nt: TGCGCCAGCAGCTTGGCGTCTAGCGGATCCTTCCAAGAGACCCAGTACTTC; cdr3_aa: CASSLASSGSFQETQYF
j_call: TRBJ2-1; clone_size: .; v_call: TRBV5-1; d_call: TRBD2; cdr3_nt: TGCGCCAGCAGCAGGGAGGGCAGCTCCTACAATGAGCAGTTCTTC; cdr3_aa: CASSREGSSYNEQFF
j_call: TRBJ2-1; clone_size: once; v_call: TRBV19; d_call: TRBD2; cdr3_nt: TGTGCCAGTAGTCTAATAGCGGGAACGATGGCTGAGCAGTTCTTC; cdr3_aa: CASSLIAGTMAEQFF
j_call: TRBJ1-3; clone_size: .; v_call: TRBV9; d_call: .; cdr3_nt: TGTGCCAGCAGTTTTGAGTCCGGAAACACCATATATTTT; cdr3_aa: CASSFESGNTIYF
j_call: TRBJ1-1; clone_size: .; v_call: TRBV5-1; d_call: TRBD1; cdr3_nt: TGCGCCAGCAGCTTGGGGGACAGGGGCGTGAACACTGAAGCTTTCTTT; cdr3_aa: CASSLGDRGVNTEAFF
j_call: TRBJ1-1; clone_size: .; v_call: TRBV6-5; d_call: .; cdr3_nt: TGTGCCAGCAGTTACTCGGGGGCTGTGAACACTGAAGCTTTCTTT; cdr3_aa: CASSYSGAVNTEAFF
j_call: TRBJ2-3; clone_size: .; v_call: TRBV29-1; d_call: .; cdr3_nt: TGCAGCGTTGGGAGAACAGATACGCAGTATTTT; cdr3_aa: CSVGRTDTQYF
j_call: TRBJ1-2; clone_size: .; v_call: TRBV12-3/TRBV12-4; d_call: .; cdr3_nt: TGTGCCAGCAGTTTAGAGCGGATGGGGGGCTACACCTTC; cdr3_aa: CASSLERMGGYTF
j_call: TRBJ2-1; clone_size: .; v_call: TRBV29-1; d_call: TRBD2; cdr3_nt: TGCAGCGTTGTACTAGCGGGTATTAGTACGGATGAGCAGTTCTTC; cdr3_aa: CSVVLAGISTDEQFF
j_call: TRBJ1-5; clone_size: .; v_call: TRBV28; d_call: TRBD1; cdr3_nt: TGTGCCAGCATGGGATCCGGGACAGGCCCAAATCAGCCCCAGCATTTT; cdr3_aa: CASMGSGTGPNQPQHF
j_call: TRBJ1-2; clone_size: .; v_call: TRBV4-1; d_call: TRBD1; cdr3_nt: TGCGCCAGCAGCCAAACTACAGGGGCCTATGGCTACACCTTC; cdr3_aa: CASSQTTGAYGYTF
j_call: TRBJ2-7; clone_size: .; v_call: TRBV9; d_call: .; cdr3_nt: TGTGCCAGCAGCGTAGGCACAGGGCCCTACGAGCAGTACTTC; cdr3_aa: CASSVGTGPYEQYF
j_call: TRBJ1-6; clone_size: .; v_call: TRBV10-1; d_call: .; cdr3_nt: TGCGCCAGCAGTGATTCTCCCTCACCCCTCCACTTT; cdr3_aa: CASSDSPSPLHF
j_call: TRBJ2-7; clone_size: few; v_call: TRBV9; d_call: .; cdr3_nt: TGTGCCAGCAGCCCCGGCGGGGGCACCCACGAGCAGTACTTC; cdr3_aa: CASSPGGGTHEQYF
j_call: TRBJ2-3; clone_size: .; v_call: TRBV28; d_call: .; cdr3_nt: TGTGCCAGCACCCCGGGACTCTCAACCTTCACAGATACGCAGTATTTT; cdr3_aa: CASTPGLSTFTDTQYF
j_call: TRBJ1-1; clone_size: .; v_call: TRBV7-3; d_call: .; cdr3_nt: TGTGCCAGCAGCTTAAGCTATTCCCTCTTGTCGAACACTGAAGCTTTCTTT; cdr3_aa: CASSLSYSLLSNTEAFF
j_call: TRBJ2-6; clone_size: once; v_call: TRBV19; d_call: .; cdr3_nt: TGTGCCAGTAGTTTGGGAGCTGGGGCCAACGTCCTGACTTTC; cdr3_aa: CASSLGAGANVLTF
j_call: TRBJ1-6; clone_size: .; v_call: TRBV7-2; d_call: .; cdr3_nt: TGTGCCAGCAGCCGGAGCAGGGGCAATTCACCCCTCCACTTT; cdr3_aa: CASSRSRGNSPLHF
j_call: TRBJ1-4; clone_size: .; v_call: TRBV5-1; d_call: .; cdr3_nt: TGCGCCAGCAGCTTAGGGGCGTCGACTAATGAAAAACTGTTTTTT; cdr3_aa: CASSLGASTNEKLFF
j_call: TRBJ2-1; clone_size: .; v_call: TRBV7-3; d_call: .; cdr3_nt: TGTGCCAGCAGCCAAGGGGGAACTGAGCAGTTCTTC; cdr3_aa: CASSQGGTEQFF
j_call: TRBJ2-7; clone_size: .; v_call: TRBV7-3; d_call: TRBD1; cdr3_nt: TGTGCCAGCAGCTTAACTTCGGGACAGGGCTACGAGCAGTACTTC; cdr3_aa: CASSLTSGQGYEQYF
j_call: TRBJ2-1; clone_size: .; v_call: TRBV2; d_call: TRBD1; cdr3_nt: TGTGCCAGCAGTAGCACCGGGACAGGGGTTAGTGCTGAGCAGTTCTTC; cdr3_aa: CASSSTGTGVSAEQFF
j_call: TRBJ2-7; clone_size: .; v_call: TRBV28; d_call: TRBD2; cdr3_nt: TGTGCCAGCAGTCCTACTAGCGGGGTGAGGTACGAGCAGTACTTC; cdr3_aa: CASSPTSGVRYEQYF
j_call: TRBJ2-5; clone_size: .; v_call: TRBV5-4; d_call: TRBD2; cdr3_nt: TGTGCCAGCAGCTTTAGCGGGAGGAAAGAGACCCAGTACTTC; cdr3_aa: CASSFSGRKETQYF
j_call: TRBJ1-4; clone_size: once; v_call: TRBV27; d_call: .; cdr3_nt: TGTGCCAGCAGTTTAGGGTTAGGACAGCGGAATGAAAAACTGTTTTTT; cdr3_aa: CASSLGLGQRNEKLFF
j_call: TRBJ1-5; clone_size: .; v_call: TRBV7-6; d_call: .; cdr3_nt: TGTGCCAGCAGCTTAGGTCCTACAGGATCCAATCAGCCCCAGCATTTT; cdr3_aa: CASSLGPTGSNQPQHF
j_call: TRBJ1-6; clone_size: .; v_call: TRBV5-6; d_call: .; cdr3_nt: TGTGCCAGCAGCTGGGGTAGCGGCTCCTATAATTCACCCCTCCACTTT; cdr3_aa: CASSWGSGSYNSPLHF
j_call: TRBJ2-1; clone_size: .; v_call: TRBV19; d_call: TRBD1; cdr3_nt: TGTGCCAGTAGTACCGGGACAGCCTACAATGAGCAGTTCTTC; cdr3_aa: CASSTGTAYNEQFF
j_call: TRBJ1-6; clone_size: .; v_call: TRBV28; d_call: .; cdr3_nt: TGTGCCAGCACCGCTCGGGGTAATTCACCCCTCCACTTT; cdr3_aa: CASTARGNSPLHF
j_call: TRBJ1-5; clone_size: .; v_call: TRBV3-1/TRBV3-2; d_call: .; cdr3_nt: TGTGCCAGCAGCAACCAGGGGCTCTGGCCCCAGCATTTT; cdr3_aa: CASSNQGLWPQHF
j_call: TRBJ2-3; clone_size: .; v_call: TRBV11-2; d_call: .; cdr3_nt: TGTGCCAGCAGCTTCTCGGGGGCAGATACGCAGTATTTT; cdr3_aa: CASSFSGADTQYF
j_call: TRBJ2-3; clone_size: few; v_call: TRBV12-5; d_call: TRBD2; cdr3_nt: TGTGCTAGTGGTTTGTCGGCGCTAGCGGGAAGCACAGATACGCAGTATTTT; cdr3_aa: CASGLSALAGSTDTQYF
j_call: TRBJ2-4; clone_size: .; v_call: TRBV4-1; d_call: .; cdr3_nt: TGCGCCAGCAGCCAAGTATTTCCGGGGGCCAAAAACATTCAGTACTTC; cdr3_aa: CASSQVFPGAKNIQYF
j_call: TRBJ2-1; clone_size: .; v_call: TRBV5-1; d_call: .; cdr3_nt: TGCGCCAGCAGCTACCGGCCACAGGGAAAGTCCTCCTACAATGAGCAGTTCTTC; cdr3_aa: CASSYRPQGKSSYNEQFF
j_call: TRBJ1-5; clone_size: .; v_call: TRBV19; d_call: TRBD1; cdr3_nt: TGTGCCAGTAGCAAGGACAGGGTTCAGCCCCAGCATTTT; cdr3_aa: CASSKDRVQPQHF
j_call: TRBJ1-3; clone_size: .; v_call: TRBV6-6; d_call: .; cdr3_nt: TGTGCCGCCTCAGGGGTATCTGGAAACACCATATATTTT; cdr3_aa: CAASGVSGNTIYF
j_call: TRBJ2-2; clone_size: .; v_call: TRBV10-1; d_call: TRBD2; cdr3_nt: TGCGCCAGCGGGACTACGAACACCGGGGAGCTGTTTTTT; cdr3_aa: CASGTTNTGELFF
j_call: TRBJ1-2; clone_size: .; v_call: TRBV5-1; d_call: TRBD1; cdr3_nt: TGCGCCAGCAGCTTGACAGGGGGAGTTGGCTACACCTTC; cdr3_aa: CASSLTGGVGYTF
j_call: TRBJ1-6; clone_size: .; v_call: TRBV30; d_call: .; cdr3_nt: TGTGCCTGCGTGGAGGGGAATTCACCCCTCCACTTT; cdr3_aa: CACVEGNSPLHF
j_call: TRBJ1-2; clone_size: .; v_call: TRBV5-6; d_call: .; cdr3_nt: TGTGCCAGCAGCTCCGCCCGGAGTTTGTTTTATGGCTACACCTTC; cdr3_aa: CASSSARSLFYGYTF
j_call: TRBJ1-2; clone_size: .; v_call: TRBV5-1; d_call: TRBD1; cdr3_nt: TGCGCCAGCAGCTCAGGACAGGGATTAGTATACACCTTC; cdr3_aa: CASSSGQGLVYTF
j_call: TRBJ1-1; clone_size: .; v_call: TRBV12-3/TRBV12-4; d_call: .; cdr3_nt: TGTGCCAGCACCCTGGTAGCCCATACTGAAGCTTTCTTT; cdr3_aa: CASTLVAHTEAFF
j_call: TRBJ2-2; clone_size: .; v_call: TRBV18; d_call: .; cdr3_nt: TGTGCCAGCTCACCAGCGGGACAGCGAGCCACCGGGGAGCTGTTTTTT; cdr3_aa: CASSPAGQRATGELFF
j_call: TRBJ1-4; clone_size: .; v_call: TRBV6-5; d_call: TRBD1; cdr3_nt: TGTGCCAGCAGTTTCCGGGACAGTAATGAAAAACTGTTTTTT; cdr3_aa: CASSFRDSNEKLFF
j_call: TRBJ2-5; clone_size: .; v_call: TRBV12-3/TRBV12-4; d_call: .; cdr3_nt: TGTGCCAGCAGTAATACGGACAGAGAGACCCAGTACTTC; cdr3_aa: CASSNTDRETQYF
j_call: TRBJ2-1; clone_size: .; v_call: TRBV13; d_call: TRBD2; cdr3_nt: TGTGCCAGCAGCTTAGCACTAGCGGGTTCCTACAATGAGCAGTTCTTC; cdr3_aa: CASSLALAGSYNEQFF
j_call: TRBJ2-2; clone_size: .; v_call: TRBV28; d_call: TRBD2; cdr3_nt: TGTGCCAGCAGTGGCTTAGCGGGGGCCGGGGAGCTGTTTTTT; cdr3_aa: CASSGLAGAGELFF
j_call: TRBJ2-3; clone_size: .; v_call: TRBV12-1; d_call: .; cdr3_nt: TGTGCCAGCAGCTTCATCCGGGACAGCCTCACAGATACGCAGTATTTT; cdr3_aa: CASSFIRDSLTDTQYF
j_call: TRBJ2-2; clone_size: .; v_call: TRBV28; d_call: .; cdr3_nt: TGTGCCAGCAGTTTACAGTCAATGGAGCGGGCCGGGGAGCTGTTTTTT; cdr3_aa: CASSLQSMERAGELFF
j_call: TRBJ2-3; clone_size: .; v_call: TRBV30; d_call: .; cdr3_nt: TGTGCCTGGAGTCCTCTTAGAACAGATACGCAGTATTTT; cdr3_aa: CAWSPLRTDTQYF